This note documents a single T cell receptor beta chain sequence. The data stem from a study of spatial heterogeneity in lung cancer. From the 5' RACE reads, TCRdb called clonotypes with MiXCR, one entry per CDR3 protein. In the table there are approximately 40,000 distinct CDR3 sequences, around 7.1% of which are singletons. V dropped 5 bases and J dropped 1 base, with 9 bases sitting between them. CDR1 and CDR2 (germline): SEHNR, FQNEAQ (reference sequence). The CDR3 is 14 amino acids. Time point defined: sample taken at primary tumor resection. Unsorted tumor, nontumor lung tissue or cryopreserved PBMC supplied the whole RNA.

V is TRBV7-9 and J is TRBJ1-5; D is perhaps TRBD1 (5 bases). The clonotype originates from a female donor with early-stage non-small cell lung cancer. Sequences were derived from PBMCs, sampled at surgery. CDR3 sequence reads: CASSLDTSNQPQHF. Written as DNA, the CDR3 is TGTGCCAGCAGCCTGGACACCAGCAATCAGCCCCAGCATTTT.